This T cell receptor (beta chain) was captured by sequencing in a study of vaccination and CD4 T cells after COVID-19. Study-level information: The stimulus for the cells was overlapping spike peptides derived from SARS-CoV-2, HCoV-NL63, HCoV-OC43 and HCoV-229E.

Treatment given: roughly ten-day PBMC culture with coronavirus spike peptide pools or control peptides (ViraFEST assay). Alongside around 9.2 IU/ml IL-2 and about 9.6 ug/ml peptide pools, PBMCs were cultured at a few million per well. Sequencing of cultured CD4+ T cell DNA used the Oncomine TCR Beta short-read assay. TCRdb reanalysed the PCR reads using MiXCR and keeps one entry per CDR3 protein. The sample lists about 15,000 distinct CDR3 sequences, approximately 48% occurring once. The CDR3 is made up of 15 amino acids. From germline, CDR1 is DFQATT and CDR2 SNEGSKA (reference sequence). Trimming stripped 1 base from V and 5 bases from J, with 17 bases between. On this clonotype itself: Antigen unknown.

The receptor was isolated from a human donor who had recovered from COVID-19. The sequencing sample was made of CD4+ T cells from blood, cultured in vitro. The chain links TRBV20-1 to TRBJ1-1; D possibly corresponds to TRBD1 (6 bases). This CDR3 reads CSARAPNRARTEAFF. CDR3 nucleotide sequence: TGCAGTGCTAGAGCCCCCAACAGGGCTCGGACTGAAGCTTTCTTT.